These T cell receptor beta chains were read from a single sample in a study of T cell responses to AZD1222 COVID-19 vaccine. TCRdb's table, derived via immunoSEQ multiplex PCR, lists solely in-frame clones and lacks some. Here the sample spans some 150,000 clones, roughly 90% being singletons. Material: peripheral blood, obtained 28 days after the second AZD1222 dose. These receptors were collected from an adult who received the AZD1222 COVID-19 vaccine. Each CDR3 is given with its conserved first and last residue. Each record gives: clone size, J gene, V gene, CDR3 protein. The size of a clone is reported for some rows only, either as once, few or many, or as a class for expanded clones.

>-|TRBJ1-2|TRBV6-5
CAIEDPLGSYTF
>-|TRBJ2-7|TRBV19
CASSIASVGRSYEQYF
>-|TRBJ2-1|TRBV11-2
CASSLFTSGKGEQFF
>once|TRBJ2-7|TRBV13
CASSAGTGVTREQYF
>-|TRBJ1-2|TRBV2
CASSGQAFYGYTF
>-|TRBJ2-1|TRBV28
CASSTRNEQFF
>-|TRBJ2-3|TRBV19
CASRPRASGSTDTQYF
>once|TRBJ2-3|TRBV2
CASRPGLVADTQYF
>-|TRBJ1-1|TRBV5-8
CASSRGQRTEAFF
>-|TRBJ2-7|TRBV27
CASSWTEDTVQYF
>-|TRBJ1-2|TRBV15
CATSREASGGVGGYTF
>-|TRBJ2-1|TRBV24-1
CATSVREYNEQFF
>once|TRBJ1-2|TRBV23-1
CASSQSGGDGSLLANYGYTF
>once|TRBJ1-4|TRBV28
CASSLTPGLPTNEKLFF
>-|TRBJ1-1|TRBV9
CASSPRTGGDTEAFF
>-|TRBJ1-1|TRBV4-1
CASSRGLMVGNTEAFF
>few|TRBJ2-7|TRBV3-1/TRBV3-2
CASSQDILGTSGIIYEQYF
>once|TRBJ2-7|TRBV4-1
CASSQVIRDSAYEQYF
>once|TRBJ2-7|TRBV6-5
CASSLWGPYEQYF
>-|TRBJ2-1|TRBV2
CAMGSTRGFNEQFF
>-|TRBJ2-3|TRBV5-1
CASSFISGIVDTQYF
>once|TRBJ2-1|TRBV6-4
CASSDSGLADSYNEQFF
>-|TRBJ2-5|TRBV5-1
CASSPPGTSGGGETQYF
>-|TRBJ2-4|TRBV5-6
CASSFQVGIQYF
>-|TRBJ2-6|TRBV19
CASRTQGSGANVLTF
>-|TRBJ2-2|TRBV9
CASSVVAGGTGELFF
>-|TRBJ1-1|TRBV5-4
CASSLAKQGSTEAFF
>-|TRBJ1-5|TRBV4-1
CASSLQGGGNQPQHF
>-|TRBJ2-5|TRBV2
CASRDFNGRQETQYF
>-|TRBJ2-2|TRBV3-1/TRBV3-2
CASSQLAGQGELFF
>-|TRBJ2-5|TRBV27
CASSPGLPFGETQYF
>-|TRBJ2-1|TRBV24-1
CATSDLGPSGRSDEQFF
>-|TRBJ1-2|TRBV5-1
CASSKGQGDGYTF
>once|TRBJ2-3|TRBV6-2/TRBV6-3
CASSSGVGDTQYF
>-|TRBJ2-7|TRBV6-5
CASRGTGGLYEQYF
>-|TRBJ1-2|TRBV6-5
CASSQEYGYGYTF
>-|TRBJ2-1|TRBV5-1
CASSLLAGGYEQFF
>-|TRBJ2-7|TRBV19
CASTPGRGPIYEQYF
>few|TRBJ1-6|TRBV2
CASSDTGRSSYNSPLHF
>-|TRBJ1-6|TRBV2
CASSGGASPLHF
>-|TRBJ2-7|TRBV7-9
CASSLAGGGPYEQYF
>few|TRBJ2-1|TRBV7-3
CASSLQPPSSYNEQFF
>-|TRBJ2-3|TRBV4-1
CASSHGLRTDTQYF
>-|TRBJ2-3|TRBV5-1
CASKKAEGTDTQYF
>-|TRBJ2-5|TRBV2
CASSDGTGGSGAQYF
>-|TRBJ2-7|TRBV28
CASSSRYEQYF
>-|TRBJ1-6|TRBV11-2
CASRFPGRYNSPLHF
>-|TRBJ1-3|TRBV2
CASSDQGNTIYF
>-|TRBJ2-1|TRBV6-6
CASIASGTGYNEQFF